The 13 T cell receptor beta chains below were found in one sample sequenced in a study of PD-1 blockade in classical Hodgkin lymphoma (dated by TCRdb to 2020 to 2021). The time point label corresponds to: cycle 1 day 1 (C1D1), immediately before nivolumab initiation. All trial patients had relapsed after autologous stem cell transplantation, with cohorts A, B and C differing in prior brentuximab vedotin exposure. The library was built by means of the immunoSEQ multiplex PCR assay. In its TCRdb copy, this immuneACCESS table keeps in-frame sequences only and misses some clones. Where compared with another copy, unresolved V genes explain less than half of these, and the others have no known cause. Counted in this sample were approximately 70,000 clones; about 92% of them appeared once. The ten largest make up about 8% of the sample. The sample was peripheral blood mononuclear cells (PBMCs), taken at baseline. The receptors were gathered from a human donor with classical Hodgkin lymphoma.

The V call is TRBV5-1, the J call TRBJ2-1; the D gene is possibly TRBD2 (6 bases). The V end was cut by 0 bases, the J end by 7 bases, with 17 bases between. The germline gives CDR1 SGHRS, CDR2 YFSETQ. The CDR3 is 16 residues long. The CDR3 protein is CASSLGAYEGRNEQFF. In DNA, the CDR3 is TGCGCCAGCAGCTTGGGGGCTTACGAGGGGAGGAATGAGCAGTTCTTC.

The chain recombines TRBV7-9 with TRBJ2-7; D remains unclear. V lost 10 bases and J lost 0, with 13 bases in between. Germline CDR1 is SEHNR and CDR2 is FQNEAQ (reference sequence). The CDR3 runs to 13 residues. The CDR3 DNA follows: TGTGCCACTAAAGGGCGGTCCTCCTACGAGCAGTACTTC. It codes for CATKGRSSYEQYF. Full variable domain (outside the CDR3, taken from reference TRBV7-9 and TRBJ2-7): DTGVSQNPRHKITKRGQNVTFRCDPISEHNRLYWYRQTLGQGPEFLTYFQNEAQLEKSRLLSDRFSAERPKGSFSTLEIQRTEQGDSAMYLCATKGRSSYEQYFGPGTRLTVT.

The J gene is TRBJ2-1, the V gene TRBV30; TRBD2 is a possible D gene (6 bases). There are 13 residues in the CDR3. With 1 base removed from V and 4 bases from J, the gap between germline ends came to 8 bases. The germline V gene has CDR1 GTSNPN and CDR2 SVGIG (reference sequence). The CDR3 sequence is CAWSGRGYNEQFF. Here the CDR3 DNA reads TGTGCCTGGAGTGGACGGGGGTACAATGAGCAGTTCTTC.

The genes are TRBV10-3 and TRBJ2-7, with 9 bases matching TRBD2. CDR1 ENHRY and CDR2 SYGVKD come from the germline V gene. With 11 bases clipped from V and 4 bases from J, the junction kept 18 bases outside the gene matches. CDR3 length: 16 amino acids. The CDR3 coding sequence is TGTGCCCTATCGGCCAAGGCGCTAGCGGGAAAATACGAGCAGTACTTC. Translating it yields CALSAKALAGKYEQYF.

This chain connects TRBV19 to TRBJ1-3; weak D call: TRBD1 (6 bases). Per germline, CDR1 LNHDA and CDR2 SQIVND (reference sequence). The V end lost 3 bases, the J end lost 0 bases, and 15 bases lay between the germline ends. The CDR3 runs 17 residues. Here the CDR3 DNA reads TGTGCCAGTAGTATTCCGCGGACAGACTTCTCTGGAAACACCATATATTTT. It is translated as CASSIPRTDFSGNTIYF.

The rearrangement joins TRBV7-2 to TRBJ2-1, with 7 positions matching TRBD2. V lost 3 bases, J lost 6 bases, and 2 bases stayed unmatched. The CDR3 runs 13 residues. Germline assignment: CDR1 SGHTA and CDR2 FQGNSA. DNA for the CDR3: TGTGCCAGCAGCTTCGGACTAGGCAATGAGCAGTTCTTC. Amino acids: CASSFGLGNEQFF.

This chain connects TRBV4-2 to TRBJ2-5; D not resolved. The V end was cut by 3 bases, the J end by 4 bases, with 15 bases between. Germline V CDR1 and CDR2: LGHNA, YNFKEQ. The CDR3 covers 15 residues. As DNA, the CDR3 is TGTGCCAGCAGCCAGTACGCCGATCCTGGAGAGACCCAGTACTTC. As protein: CASSQYADPGETQYF.

The CDR3 reads CASSPLSGVDEQYF. The CDR3 DNA reads as TGTGCCAGCAGCCCCTTATCGGGCGTGGACGAGCAGTACTTC. This rearrangement joins TRBV11-2 to TRBJ2-7; D gene uncertain. The CDR3 covers 14 residues. Deletions cut 5 bases from V and 5 bases from J, with 16 bases between. Germline lookup yields CDR1 SGHAT and CDR2 FQNNGV.

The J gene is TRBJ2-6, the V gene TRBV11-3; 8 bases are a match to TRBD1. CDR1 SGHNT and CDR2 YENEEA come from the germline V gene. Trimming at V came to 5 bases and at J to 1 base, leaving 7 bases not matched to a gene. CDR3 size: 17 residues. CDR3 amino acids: CASSRGQGASGANVLTF. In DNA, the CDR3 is TGTGCCAGCAGCAGAGGACAGGGAGCATCTGGGGCCAACGTCCTGACTTTC.

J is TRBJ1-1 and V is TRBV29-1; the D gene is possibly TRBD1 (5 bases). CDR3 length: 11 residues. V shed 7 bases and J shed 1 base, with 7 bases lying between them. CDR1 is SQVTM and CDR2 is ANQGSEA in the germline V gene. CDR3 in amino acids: CSADTNTEAFF. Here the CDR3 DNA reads TGCAGCGCGGACACGAACACTGAAGCTTTCTTT.

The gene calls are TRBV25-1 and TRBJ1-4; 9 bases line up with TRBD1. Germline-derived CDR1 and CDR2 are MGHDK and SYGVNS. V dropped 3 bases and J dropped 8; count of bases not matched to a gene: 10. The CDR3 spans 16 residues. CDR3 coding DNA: TGTGCCAGCAGTGACTCCCGACAGGGGGGGGTGGAAAAACTGTTTTTT. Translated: CASSDSRQGGVEKLFF.

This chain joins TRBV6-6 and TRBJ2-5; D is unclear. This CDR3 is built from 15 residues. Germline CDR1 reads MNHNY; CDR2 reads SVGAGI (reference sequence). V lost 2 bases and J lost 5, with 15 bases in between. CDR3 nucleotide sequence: TGTGCCAGCAGTTACAATAGCCCTAAGGGCGAGACCCAGTACTTC. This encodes CASSYNSPKGETQYF.

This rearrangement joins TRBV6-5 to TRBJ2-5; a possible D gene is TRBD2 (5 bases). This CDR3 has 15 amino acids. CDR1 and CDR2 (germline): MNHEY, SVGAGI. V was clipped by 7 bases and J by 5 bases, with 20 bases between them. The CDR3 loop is CASKREVGRQETQYF. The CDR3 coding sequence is TGTGCCAGCAAGAGGGAAGTCGGTCGCCAGGAGACCCAGTACTTC.